These 15 T cell receptor beta chains were sequenced from one sample in a study of cytomegalovirus exposure and HLA in healthy donors. The PCR was carried out with 60 Vbeta primers and 13 Jbeta primers. TCRdb's table, derived via immunoSEQ multiplex PCR, lists solely in-frame clones and lacks some. This sample's clone table lists approximately 100,000 clones. The sequenced material came from PBMCs. These receptors all come from a man aged 45-65 years in good health and CMV-seronegative.

The V gene is TRBV19, the J gene TRBJ1-4; D ambiguous. Germline V lookup: CDR1 LNHDA, CDR2 SQIVND (reference sequence). There are 13 residues in the CDR3. V lost 3 bases to trimming and J lost 7 bases, with 9 bases between them. As DNA, the CDR3 is TGTGCCAGTAGTATCGGGTGGAGTGAAAAACTGTTTTTT. Amino acids: CASSIGWSEKLFF.

This CDR3 reads CSVSGGGQGGFGGYTF. In DNA, the CDR3 is TGCAGCGTTTCTGGGGGTGGACAGGGAGGATTTGGCGGCTACACCTTC. V is TRBV29-1 and J is TRBJ1-2; TRBD1 matches 8 bases. Germline loops: CDR1 SQVTM, CDR2 ANQGSEA. The V segment lost 5 bases and the J segment 8 bases; nucleotides outside the gene matches: 19. The CDR3 contains 16 residues.

J is TRBJ2-1 and V is TRBV30; the match to TRBD2 covers 15 bases. Germline CDR1 GTSNPN, CDR2 SVGIG (reference sequence). The CDR3 sequence is 17 residues long. After removal of 3 bases from V and 6 bases from J, the junction contained 9 bases not matched to a gene. In DNA form, the CDR3 reads TGTGCCTGGAGGGGATCCCGGACTAGCGGGAGGGGCAATGAGCAGTTCTTC. Its protein is CAWRGSRTSGRGNEQFF.

This chain joins TRBV6-5 and TRBJ1-1; D may be TRBD1 (6 bases). The CDR3 loop spans 13 amino acids. In germline, CDR1 is MNHEY, CDR2 SVGAGI. V shed 6 bases and J shed 1 base, with 9 bases lying between them. DNA for the CDR3: TGTGCCAGCAGCCAGGGACAGAACACTGAAGCTTTCTTT. Encoded protein: CASSQGQNTEAFF.

The chain carries TRBV7-9 and TRBJ1-3; D remains unclear. Germline V gene lookup returns CDR1 SEHNR and CDR2 FQNEAQ (reference sequence). Trimming took 2 bases from V and 0 from J, leaving 8 bases between them. The CDR3 extends over 15 amino acids. The CDR3 spells CASSLTAGSGNTIYF. CDR3 in DNA: TGTGCCAGCAGCTTAACTGCCGGCTCTGGAAACACCATATATTTT.

The rearrangement links TRBV10-1 to TRBJ1-1; D remains ambiguous. Between the trimmed V and J ends, which lost 0 bases and 11 bases, there was a span of 10 bases. This CDR3 is built from 12 residues. Germline V gene sequence: CDR1 WNHNN, CDR2 SYGVQD (reference sequence). CDR3 sequence: CASSESGGGAFF. In nucleotides, the CDR3 is TGCGCCAGCAGTGAGTCGGGCGGAGGGGCTTTCTTT.

V and J are TRBV19 and TRBJ2-7; TRBD1 matches at 7 bases. V lost 8 bases, J lost 4 bases, and 11 bases stayed unmatched. CDR3 length: 14 residues. Germline lookup yields CDR1 LNHDA and CDR2 SQIVND (reference sequence). The CDR3 loop reads CASGQANSNYEQYF. CDR3 bases: TGTGCCAGTGGACAGGCGAATTCGAATTACGAGCAGTACTTC.

The chain employs TRBV4-3 and TRBJ2-7; 11 positions agree with TRBD1. Germline lookup yields CDR1 LGHNA and CDR2 YSLEER. V was clipped by 3 bases and J by 6 bases; unmatched bases: 7. This CDR3 has 15 amino acids. CDR3 amino acids: CASSHGTGGFSEQYF. CDR3 sequence (DNA): TGCGCCAGCAGCCACGGGACAGGGGGTTTCTCCGAGCAGTACTTC.

The chain has TRBV12-5 and TRBJ2-2; TRBD1 matches at 10 bases. After removal of 1 base from V and 2 bases from J, the junction contained 4 bases not matched to a gene. Germline-derived CDR1 and CDR2 are LGHNT and FRNRAP. The CDR3 contains 17 residues. CDR3 in amino acids: CASGLARTGGNTGELFF. CDR3 sequence (DNA): TGTGCTAGTGGTTTGGCCCGGACAGGGGGTAACACCGGGGAGCTGTTTTTT.

The chain recombines TRBV19 with TRBJ2-7; 8 bases are shared with TRBD2. This CDR3 comprises 14 residues. J was trimmed by 3 bases and V by 1 base; bases with no gene match: 2. CDR1 is LNHDA and CDR2 is SQIVND in the germline V gene (reference sequence). The CDR3 loop reads CASSIAGGFYEQYF. The CDR3 nucleotides read TGTGCCAGTAGTATAGCGGGGGGGTTCTACGAGCAGTACTTC.

The V gene is TRBV7-3, the J gene TRBJ1-5, with 7 bases that match TRBD1. V shed 0 bases and J 10 bases; nucleotides not matched to a gene: 3. The CDR3 length is 13 residues. Per germline, CDR1 SGHTA and CDR2 FQGTGA. The CDR3 nucleotides are TGTGCCAGCAGCTTAACTGACAGGGCTCCCCAGCATTTT. Translation gives CASSLTDRAPQHF.

The rearrangement uses TRBV29-1 and TRBJ2-1; D uncertain. Germline values: CDR1 SQVTM, CDR2 ANQGSEA. The CDR3 loop spans 14 amino acids. Trimming took 1 base from V and 0 from J, leaving 7 bases between them. CDR3 in amino acids: CSVEGAGSYNEQFF. The CDR3 DNA is TGCAGCGTTGAAGGCGCAGGCTCCTACAATGAGCAGTTCTTC.

The V and J genes are TRBV4-2 and TRBJ2-7, with 10 bases fitting TRBD1. Germline values: CDR1 LGHNA, CDR2 YNFKEQ. There are 20 residues in the CDR3. V was clipped by 3 bases and J by 6 bases; unmatched bases: 23. CDR3 sequence (DNA): TGTGCCAGCAGCCATGAGAACCGGGACAGGGGCCTCGAGGGGGGGGTCGAGCAGTACTTC. It encodes CASSHENRDRGLEGGVEQYF.

The chain recombines TRBV29-1 with TRBJ2-7; 8 positions match TRBD1. Germline CDR1 SQVTM, CDR2 ANQGSEA. CDR3 size: 13 residues. V dropped 4 bases and J dropped 3; count of bases not matched to a gene: 5. In DNA form, the CDR3 reads TGCAGCGTTGTCCCGACAGGGGTCTACGAGCAGTACTTC. Protein: CSVVPTGVYEQYF.

CDR3 amino acids: CSVTNGQAALTF. CDR3 nucleotide sequence: TGCAGCGTTACGAACGGACAGGCTGCCCTGACTTTC. This chain uses TRBV29-1 with TRBJ2-6; TRBD1 matches at 7 bases. Germline V gene data show CDR1 as SQVTM and CDR2 as ANQGSEA. V dropped 5 bases and J dropped 15; count of bases not matched to a gene: 10. CDR3 length: 12 amino acids.